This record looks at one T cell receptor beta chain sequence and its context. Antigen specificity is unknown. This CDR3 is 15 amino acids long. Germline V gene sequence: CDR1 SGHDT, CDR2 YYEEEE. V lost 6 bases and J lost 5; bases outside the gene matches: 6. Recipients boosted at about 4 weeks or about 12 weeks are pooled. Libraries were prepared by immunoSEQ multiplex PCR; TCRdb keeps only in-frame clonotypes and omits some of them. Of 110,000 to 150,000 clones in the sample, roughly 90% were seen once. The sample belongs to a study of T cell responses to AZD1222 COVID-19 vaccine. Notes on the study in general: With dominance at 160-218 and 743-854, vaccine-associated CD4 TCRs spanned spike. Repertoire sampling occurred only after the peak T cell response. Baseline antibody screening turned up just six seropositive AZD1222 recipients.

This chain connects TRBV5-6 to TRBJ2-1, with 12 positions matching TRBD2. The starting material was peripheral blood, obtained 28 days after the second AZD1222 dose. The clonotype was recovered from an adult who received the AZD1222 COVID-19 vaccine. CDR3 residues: CASTRLAGGHNEQFF. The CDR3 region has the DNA TGTGCCAGCACCCGTCTAGCGGGGGGGCACAATGAGCAGTTCTTC.